The 22 T cell receptor beta chains in this list originate from one sample, sequenced in a study of blood T cell repertoires in COVID-19. Using immunoSEQ multiplex PCR, the repertoire was profiled, and TCRdb retains in-frame clones only, with some absent. Of 25,000 to 35,000 clones listed, just under 80% were seen once; the top ten hold about 35%. Source material: peripheral blood. All receptors derive from a man at least 80 years old with acute or convalescent COVID-19.

V and J are TRBV18 and TRBJ2-1; TRBD1 agrees at 7 bases. CDR1 and CDR2 (germline): KGHSH, LQKENI. CDR3 length: 15 amino acids. V shed 2 bases and J 6 bases; nucleotides not matched to a gene: 7. CDR3 DNA sequence: TGTGCCAGCTCACCAAGCGAGGGGGCGCGCAATGAGCAGTTCTTC. Translating it yields CASSPSEGARNEQFF.

This clone was recorded a few times. This sequence joins TRBV4-3 and TRBJ2-7; 9 bases are shared with TRBD1. V was clipped by 3 bases and J by 3 bases; unmatched bases: 9. Germline V gene lookup returns CDR1 LGHNA and CDR2 YSLEER. The CDR3 consists of 16 residues. DNA of the CDR3: TGCGCCAGCAGCCATTCCTGGACAGGGGAAAGCTACGAGCAGTACTTC. Amino acids: CASSHSWTGESYEQYF.

J is TRBJ1-3 and V is TRBV29-1, with 10 bases lining up with TRBD1. The J segment lost 0 bases and the V segment lost 4 bases, leaving 9 bases of the junction unmatched. There are 17 residues in the CDR3. The germline gives CDR1 SQVTM, CDR2 ANQGSEA. The CDR3 coding sequence is TGCAGCGTTGGAGGACAGGGGGGCCCCATCTCTGGAAACACCATATATTTT. Amino acid sequence: CSVGGQGGPISGNTIYF. Filled out from reference TRBV29-1 and TRBJ1-3, the complete variable domain reads SAVISQKPSRDICQRGTSLTIQCQVDSQVTMMFWYRQQPGQSLTLIATANQGSEATYESGFVIDKFPISRPNLTFSTLTVSNMSPEDSSIYLCSVGGQGGPISGNTIYFGEGSWLTVV.

The chain has TRBV28 and TRBJ2-5, with a possible D match to TRBD1 (6 bases). Germline assignment: CDR1 MDHEN and CDR2 SYDVKM. V lost 8 bases and J 5 bases, leaving 15 bases between the germline ends. This CDR3 is 13 amino acids long. For the CDR3, the DNA is TGTGCCAGCTCTATTACAGGGCAGGAGACCCAGTACTTC. Its protein product is CASSITGQETQYF.

The chain carries TRBV7-2 and TRBJ2-3; D is perhaps TRBD1 (5 bases). The CDR3 length is 15 residues. The V gene lost 5 bases and the J gene lost 4 bases, with 16 bases spanning the gap. Germline V gives CDR1 SGHTA, CDR2 FQGNSA. The CDR3 sequence: CASSARTTRADTQYF. CDR3 DNA: TGTGCCAGCAGCGCCCGGACAACCCGGGCAGATACGCAGTATTTT. The variable domain in full, completed from reference TRBV7-2 and TRBJ2-3, reads GAGVSQSPSNKVTEKGKDVELRCDPISGHTALYWYRQSLGQGLEFLIYFQGNSAPDKSGLPSDRFSAERTGGSVSTLTIQRTQQEDSAVYLCASSARTTRADTQYFGPGTRLTVL.

The chain joins TRBV12-3 or TRBV12-4 to TRBJ2-5, with no clear D. V shed 6 bases and J shed 3 bases, with 11 bases lying between them. The CDR3 loop spans 13 amino acids. In nucleotides, the CDR3 is TGTGCCAGCAGACCCCACAACGAAGAGACCCAGTACTTC. Its translation is CASRPHNEETQYF.

The CDR3 region has the DNA TGCGCCAGCAGCTTGCAGTCAACTAATGAAAAACTGTTTTTT. The encoded protein is CASSLQSTNEKLFF. The chain employs TRBV5-1 and TRBJ1-4, with unresolved D. V lost 1 base, J lost 0 bases, and 4 bases lay in between. CDR3 size: 14 residues. CDR1 SGHRS and CDR2 YFSETQ come from the germline V gene.

The chain is built from TRBV7-9 and TRBJ2-3, with D perhaps TRBD2 (7 bases). CDR1 and CDR2 (germline): SEHNR, FQNEAQ (reference sequence). V dropped 6 bases and J dropped 5 bases, with 12 bases sitting between them. The CDR3 consists of 13 residues. CDR3 DNA sequence: TGTGCCAGCAGTGGGGGGGGCCTAGATACGCAGTATTTT. Translation gives CASSGGGLDTQYF.

This sequence joins TRBV4-2 and TRBJ2-1; weak D call: TRBD2 (5 bases). The CDR3 sequence is 15 residues long. V shed 3 bases and J shed 6 bases, with 15 bases lying between them. Germline V CDR1 and CDR2: LGHNA, YNFKEQ. CDR3 sequence (DNA): TGTGCCAGCAGCCATTACCGGACTTGGGGCAATGAGCAGTTCTTC. Amino acids: CASSHYRTWGNEQFF.

The V call is TRBV19, the J call TRBJ1-6, with 10 nucleotides matching TRBD1. J lost 8 bases, V lost 10 bases, and 5 bases had no gene match. The CDR3 consists of 13 residues. CDR1 LNHDA and CDR2 SQIVND come from the germline V gene (reference sequence). The CDR3 here is CATSDRGHSPLHF. As DNA, the CDR3 is TGTGCCACATCAGACAGGGGGCATTCACCCCTCCACTTT.

The gene calls are TRBV3-1 (or the pseudogene TRBV3-2) and TRBJ1-1; D not certain. CDR3 length equals 15 residues. Deletions cut 0 bases from V and 2 bases from J, with 10 bases between. Germline loops: CDR1 LGHDT, CDR2 YNNKEL (reference sequence). CDR3 sequence reads: CASSQEYGTNTEAFF. The CDR3, as DNA: TGTGCCAGCAGCCAAGAATACGGTACTAACACTGAAGCTTTCTTT.

The rearrangement uses TRBV14 and TRBJ2-5; 10 nucleotides agree with TRBD1. V was pared by 2 bases and J by 5 bases, with 8 bases of the junction left unmatched. The CDR3 sequence is 16 residues long. Germline V gene lookup returns CDR1 SGHDN and CDR2 FVKESK. The CDR3 reads CASSQLKRGQGETQYF. CDR3 nucleotides: TGTGCCAGCAGCCAATTAAAGCGGGGACAGGGGGAGACCCAGTACTTC. The variable domain in full, completed from reference TRBV14 and TRBJ2-5, reads EAGVTQFPSHSVIEKGQTVTLRCDPISGHDNLYWYRRVMGKEIKFLLHFVKESKQDESGMPNNRFLAERTGGTYSTLKVQPAELEDSGVYFCASSQLKRGQGETQYFGPGTRLLVL.

This rearrangement joins TRBV6-2 or TRBV6-3 to TRBJ2-7; TRBD2 matches at 9 bases. This CDR3 is built from 17 residues. Germline V gene sequence: CDR1 MNHEY, CDR2 SVGEGT. The J segment lost 0 bases and the V segment lost 2 bases, leaving 8 bases of the junction unmatched. The CDR3 loop reads CASSYDIERGASYEQYF. For the CDR3, the DNA is TGTGCCAGCAGTTACGATATCGAGCGGGGGGCCTCCTACGAGCAGTACTTC.

The chain links TRBV5-4 to TRBJ1-3, with D maybe TRBD1 (6 bases). V lost 0 bases, J lost 3 bases, and 13 bases lay in between. Germline V gene data show CDR1 as SGHNT and CDR2 as YYREEE (reference sequence). The CDR3 has 16 residues. The CDR3 DNA reads TGTGCCAGCAGCTTGGGAGTGGGGGCTAATGGAAACACCATATATTTT. Translated: CASSLGVGANGNTIYF.

V is TRBV5-1 and J is TRBJ1-2; 7 bases agree with TRBD1. The junction had 9 bases not matched to a gene; V was cut back by 0 bases and J by 7 bases. The CDR3 runs to 15 residues. The germline V gene has CDR1 SGHRS and CDR2 YFSETQ. CDR3 protein: CASSLAGTEIGGYTF. Written as DNA, the CDR3 is TGCGCCAGCAGCTTGGCGGGGACAGAAATCGGTGGCTACACCTTC.

The V call is TRBV7-2, the J call TRBJ2-5; 7 bases agree with TRBD2. V lost 0 bases, J lost 5 bases, and 0 bases stayed unmatched. Per germline, CDR1 SGHTA and CDR2 FQGNSA. This CDR3 is built from 13 residues. The CDR3 here is CASSLARGETQYF. In DNA form, the CDR3 reads TGTGCCAGCAGCTTAGCGCGGGGGGAGACCCAGTACTTC.

The genes are TRBV19 and TRBJ2-1, with 7 nucleotides matching TRBD2. Germline V gene lookup returns CDR1 LNHDA and CDR2 SQIVND (reference sequence). V dropped 8 bases and J dropped 9; count of bases not matched to a gene: 13. The CDR3 loop spans 14 amino acids. This chain's CDR3 is CASHLLRGGGEQFF. The CDR3 DNA reads TGTGCCAGTCATCTCCTGCGGGGCGGGGGTGAGCAGTTCTTC.

Comment on this clone: Additional DNA sequences in this sample encode the identical CDR3. V usage is TRBV20-1 and J usage is TRBJ1-2; unclear D gene. V was pared by 3 bases and J by 2 bases, with 13 bases between. The CDR3 extends over 14 amino acids. Germline V gene sequence: CDR1 DFQATT, CDR2 SNEGSKA (reference sequence). The CDR3 DNA follows: TGCAGTGCTAGTCCCCCCACGGGGAACTATGGCTACACCTTC. It codes for CSASPPTGNYGYTF.

This chain uses TRBV11-1 with TRBJ2-1; 11 nucleotides align to TRBD1. CDR3 size: 15 residues. J lost 6 bases, V lost 4 bases, and 5 bases had no gene match. Germline V gene lookup returns CDR1 SGHAT and CDR2 FQDESV (reference sequence). CDR3 DNA sequence: TGTGCCAGCAGCTGGGCCGGGACAGGGGGCAATGAGCAGTTCTTC. Protein product: CASSWAGTGGNEQFF.

The genes are TRBV11-1 and TRBJ2-2; 8 bases line up with TRBD1. Germline V gives CDR1 SGHAT, CDR2 FQDESV (reference sequence). There are 15 residues in the CDR3. V lost 5 bases and J lost 7; bases outside the gene matches: 9. The CDR3 coding sequence is TGTGCCAGCAGCCGGCAGGGGGCGCTCGGCGGGGAGCTGTTTTTT. Its protein product is CASSRQGALGGELFF. The full variable domain, rest sourced from reference TRBV11-1 and TRBJ2-2, is EAEVAQSPRYKITEKSQAVAFWCDPISGHATLYWYRQILGQGPELLVQFQDESVVDDSQLPKDRFSAERLKGVDSTLKIQPAELGDSAMYLCASSRQGALGGELFFGEGSRLTVL.

The CDR3 region is CASSPIGGAEDTQYF. The DNA for the CDR3 is TGTGCCAGCAGCCCCATAGGGGGGGCCGAAGATACGCAGTATTTT. V gene TRBV11-2 combines with J gene TRBJ2-3; a weak D match, TRBD2 (7 bases). Per the germline V gene, CDR1 is SGHAT and CDR2 is FQNNGV. CDR3 length equals 15 residues. V lost 5 bases, J lost 5 bases, and 17 bases lay in between.

The V and J genes are TRBV30 and TRBJ1-4; the D gene is possibly TRBD1 (5 bases). The germline V gene has CDR1 GTSNPN and CDR2 SVGIG (reference sequence). V lost 1 base and J lost 7, with 16 bases in between. The CDR3 length is 15 residues. Here the CDR3 DNA reads TGTGCCTGGAGTGCCCTTTGGGGGGAGGGTGAAAAACTGTTTTTT. This codes for CAWSALWGEGEKLFF.